Each of the 10 T cell receptor beta chains below was sequenced from the same sample in a study of CD8+ T cells in alopecia areata. RNA extraction and reverse transcription yielded cDNA as sequencing template. Only in-frame clones appear in the TCRdb table, and some are missing; sequencing was by immunoSEQ multiplex PCR. The repertoire holds roughly 100,000 clones, with 86% as singletons. Treatment given: oral pan-JAK inhibitor, 5-10 mg twice daily. The starting material was CD8+ T cells sorted from blood, obtained at approximately week 30, from a patient treated with tofacitinib. The source of these receptors is a human donor with alopecia areata.

In this sample, this clone turned up once. V is TRBV5-6 and J is TRBJ2-7; D uncertain. Per the germline V gene, CDR1 is SGHDT and CDR2 is YYEEEE. The CDR3 is 14 amino acids. V lost 6 bases to trimming and J lost 1 base, with 14 bases between them. The CDR3 DNA is TGTGCCAGCACCTCTCCGCAGGAATCCTACGAGCAGTACTTC. Translating it yields CASTSPQESYEQYF. The full variable domain, rest sourced from reference TRBV5-6 and TRBJ2-7, is DAGVTQSPTHLIKTRGQQVTLRCSPKSGHDTVSWYQQALGQGPQFIFQYYEEEERQRGNFPDRFSGHQFPNYSSELNVNALLLGDSALYLCASTSPQESYEQYFGPGTRLTVT.

This rearrangement joins TRBV9 to TRBJ2-7; D tentatively fits TRBD1 or TRBD2 (5 bases each). Germline values: CDR1 SGDLS, CDR2 YYNGEE. Trimming removed 4 bases at V and 1 base at J, with 12 bases between. CDR3 length equals 14 residues. The CDR3 DNA is TGTGCCAGCAGCCCCCGGGACGGATCCTACGAGCAGTACTTC. This encodes CASSPRDGSYEQYF.

The chain couples TRBV19 to TRBJ1-2, with D tentatively TRBD1 (6 bases). V shed 6 bases and J shed 5 bases, with 13 bases lying between them. CDR1 LNHDA and CDR2 SQIVND come from the germline V gene (reference sequence). CDR3 size: 13 residues. Here the CDR3 DNA reads TGTGCCAGTAGCCGGGACACGGCGTATGGCTACACCTTC. This translates into CASSRDTAYGYTF.

V gene TRBV10-2 combines with J gene TRBJ2-1; D gene ambiguous. This CDR3 comprises 11 residues. Germline lookup yields CDR1 WSHSY and CDR2 SAAADI. Trimming left V 3 bases short and J 10 bases short, with 7 bases between. CDR3 in DNA: TGCGCCAGCAGTGAAGGCGCGGAGCAGTTCTTC. As protein: CASSEGAEQFF.

V gene TRBV28 combines with J gene TRBJ2-7, with D perhaps TRBD2 (7 bases). V was cut by 3 bases and J by 4 bases, with 22 bases left in between. Per germline, CDR1 MDHEN and CDR2 SYDVKM. The CDR3 is 17 amino acids. The CDR3 loop is CASSFGKGGGSDYEQYF. The CDR3 region has the DNA TGTGCCAGCAGTTTTGGAAAGGGAGGGGGATCTGATTACGAGCAGTACTTC. The whole variable domain, filled in from reference TRBV28 and TRBJ2-7, reads DVKVTQSSRYLVKRTGEKVFLECVQDMDHENMFWYRQDPGLGLRLIYFSYDVKMKEKGDIPEGYSVSREKKERFSLILESASTNQTSMYLCASSFGKGGGSDYEQYFGPGTRLTVT.

This chain connects TRBV5-6 to TRBJ1-2; D not certain. V gave up 0 bases and J gave up 0 bases, with 9 bases separating them. This CDR3 has 15 residues. The germline CDR1 and CDR2 sequences are SGHDT and YYEEEE. The DNA of the CDR3 is TGTGCCAGCAGCTTGGGAGCCCAGTCTAACTATGGCTACACCTTC. The encoded protein is CASSLGAQSNYGYTF. The whole variable domain, filled in from reference TRBV5-6 and TRBJ1-2, reads DAGVTQSPTHLIKTRGQQVTLRCSPKSGHDTVSWYQQALGQGPQFIFQYYEEEERQRGNFPDRFSGHQFPNYSSELNVNALLLGDSALYLCASSLGAQSNYGYTFGSGTRLTVV.

This chain joins TRBV7-3 and TRBJ2-7, with no clear D. In germline, CDR1 is SGHTA, CDR2 FQGTGA. The CDR3 consists of 13 residues. V was trimmed by 0 bases and J by 5 bases, leaving 8 bases between them. The CDR3: CASSLTGSHEQYF. The CDR3 nucleotides read TGTGCCAGCAGCTTAACTGGGTCCCACGAGCAGTACTTC.

This chain links TRBV30 with TRBJ1-1; the D gene is possibly TRBD1 (5 bases). The ends were cut back, 5 bases at V and 8 bases at J, with 9 bases in the middle. The CDR3 runs to 10 residues. The V gene's germline CDR1 is GTSNPN and CDR2 SVGIG (reference sequence). CDR3 sequence: CAWGGDEAFF. Written as DNA, the CDR3 is TGTGCCTGGGGAGGGGACGAAGCTTTCTTT.

The chain recombines TRBV7-9 with TRBJ2-7, with 9 bases identical to TRBD1. V shed 6 bases, J shed 7 bases, and the junction held 7 bases outside the gene matches. The germline CDR1 and CDR2 sequences are SEHNR and FQNEAQ (reference sequence). The CDR3 has 13 residues. The CDR3 DNA reads as TGTGCCAGCAGGGGACAGGGCCTATGGGAGCAGTACTTC. Translated, it gives CASRGQGLWEQYF.

The V call is TRBV7-9, the J call TRBJ2-1, with 8 bases fitting TRBD1. Losses at the gene ends were 4 bases for V and 9 bases for J; bases not matched to a gene: 5. This CDR3 comprises 13 residues. Germline V lookup: CDR1 SEHNR, CDR2 FQNEAQ (reference sequence). CDR3 nucleotide sequence: TGTGCCAGCAGCTCCCAGGGGGCCGTTGAGCAGTTCTTC. It specifies CASSSQGAVEQFF.